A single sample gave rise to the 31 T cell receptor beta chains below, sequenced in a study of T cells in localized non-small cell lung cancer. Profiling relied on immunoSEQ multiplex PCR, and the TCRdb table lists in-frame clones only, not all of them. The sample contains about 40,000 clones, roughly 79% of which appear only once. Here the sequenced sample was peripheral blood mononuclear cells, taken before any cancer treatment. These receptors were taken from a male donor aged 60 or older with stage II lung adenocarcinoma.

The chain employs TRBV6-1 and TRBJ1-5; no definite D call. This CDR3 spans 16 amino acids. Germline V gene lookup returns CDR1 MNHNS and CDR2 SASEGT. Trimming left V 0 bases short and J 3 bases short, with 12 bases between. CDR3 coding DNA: TGTGCCAGCAGTGAAGCACCGGAAGGGTTCAATCAGCCCCAGCATTTT. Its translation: CASSEAPEGFNQPQHF.

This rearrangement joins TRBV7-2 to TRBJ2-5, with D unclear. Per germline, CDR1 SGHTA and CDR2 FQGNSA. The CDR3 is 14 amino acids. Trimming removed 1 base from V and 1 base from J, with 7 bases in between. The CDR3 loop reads CASSLGNSQETQYF. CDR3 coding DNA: TGTGCCAGCAGCTTAGGGAACAGCCAAGAGACCCAGTACTTC.

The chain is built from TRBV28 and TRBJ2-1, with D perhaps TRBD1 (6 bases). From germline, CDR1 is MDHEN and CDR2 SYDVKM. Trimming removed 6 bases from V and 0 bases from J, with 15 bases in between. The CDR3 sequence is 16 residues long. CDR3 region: CASSSDRLGSYNEQFF. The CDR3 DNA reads TGTGCCAGCAGCTCCGACAGGCTCGGCTCCTACAATGAGCAGTTCTTC.

CDR3 residues: CASSESGVGYTF. CDR3 DNA: TGTGCCAGCAGTGAAAGTGGCGTGGGCTACACCTTC. V usage is TRBV6-1 and J usage is TRBJ1-2; D gene ambiguous. Germline CDR1 is MNHNS and CDR2 is SASEGT. Trimming took off 2 bases at V and 8 bases at J, with 9 bases between the two ends. This CDR3 is built from 12 residues.

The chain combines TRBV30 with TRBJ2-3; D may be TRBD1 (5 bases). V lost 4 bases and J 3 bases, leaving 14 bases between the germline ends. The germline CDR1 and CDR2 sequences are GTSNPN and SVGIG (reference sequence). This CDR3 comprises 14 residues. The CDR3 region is CAWNLLTGTDTQYF. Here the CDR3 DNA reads TGTGCCTGGAATCTCCTCACAGGAACAGATACGCAGTATTTT.

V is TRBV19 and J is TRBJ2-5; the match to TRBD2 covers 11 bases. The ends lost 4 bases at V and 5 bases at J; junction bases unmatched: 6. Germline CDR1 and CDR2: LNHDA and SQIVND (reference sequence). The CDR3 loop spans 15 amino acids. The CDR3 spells CASSTGSGRVETQYF. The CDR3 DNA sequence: TGTGCCAGTAGTACCGGTAGCGGGAGGGTGGAGACCCAGTACTTC.

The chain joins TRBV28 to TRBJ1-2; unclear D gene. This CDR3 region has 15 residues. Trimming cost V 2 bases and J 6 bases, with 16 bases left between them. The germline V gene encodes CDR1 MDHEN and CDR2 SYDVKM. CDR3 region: CASSLPLRVFHGYTF. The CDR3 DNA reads TGTGCCAGCAGTTTACCTCTAAGGGTGTTTCATGGCTACACCTTC.

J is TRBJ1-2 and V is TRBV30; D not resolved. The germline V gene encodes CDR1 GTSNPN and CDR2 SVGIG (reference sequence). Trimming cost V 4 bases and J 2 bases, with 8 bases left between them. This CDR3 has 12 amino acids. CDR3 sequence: CAWNTVNYGYTF. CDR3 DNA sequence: TGTGCCTGGAATACAGTGAACTATGGCTACACCTTC.

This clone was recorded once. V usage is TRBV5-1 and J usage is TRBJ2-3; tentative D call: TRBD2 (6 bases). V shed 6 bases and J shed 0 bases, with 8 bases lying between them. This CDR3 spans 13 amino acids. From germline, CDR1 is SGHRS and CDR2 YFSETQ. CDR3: CASNSGSTDTQYF. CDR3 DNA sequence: TGCGCCAGCAACAGCGGGAGCACAGATACGCAGTATTTT. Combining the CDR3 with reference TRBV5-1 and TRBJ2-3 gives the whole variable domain KAGVTQTPRYLIKTRGQQVTLSCSPISGHRSVSWYQQTPGQGLQFLFEYFSETQRNKGNFPGRFSGRQFSNSRSEMNVSTLELGDSALYLCASNSGSTDTQYFGPGTRLTVL.

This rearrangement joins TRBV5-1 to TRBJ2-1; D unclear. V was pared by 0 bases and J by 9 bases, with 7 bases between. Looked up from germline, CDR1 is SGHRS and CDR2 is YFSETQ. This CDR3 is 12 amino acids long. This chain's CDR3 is CASSLGEFEQFF. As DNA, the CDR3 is TGCGCCAGCAGCTTGGGAGAATTTGAGCAGTTCTTC. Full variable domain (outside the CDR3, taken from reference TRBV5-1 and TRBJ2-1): KAGVTQTPRYLIKTRGQQVTLSCSPISGHRSVSWYQQTPGQGLQFLFEYFSETQRNKGNFPGRFSGRQFSNSRSEMNVSTLELGDSALYLCASSLGEFEQFFGPGTRLTVL.

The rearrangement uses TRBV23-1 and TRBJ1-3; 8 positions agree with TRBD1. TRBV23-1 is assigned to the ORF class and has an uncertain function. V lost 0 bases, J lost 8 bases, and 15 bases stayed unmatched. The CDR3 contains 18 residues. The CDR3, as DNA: TGCGCCAGCAGTCAATCTTGGACAGGGAAGGGTCGTAAAGACACCATATATTTT. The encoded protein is CASSQSWTGKGRKDTIYF.

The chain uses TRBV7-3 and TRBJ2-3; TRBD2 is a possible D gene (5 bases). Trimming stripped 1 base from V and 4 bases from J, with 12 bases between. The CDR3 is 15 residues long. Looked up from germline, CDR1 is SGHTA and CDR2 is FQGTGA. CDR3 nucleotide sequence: TGTGCCAGCAGCTTAAGAGGGCGTGGGGCAGATACGCAGTATTTT. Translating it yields CASSLRGRGADTQYF.

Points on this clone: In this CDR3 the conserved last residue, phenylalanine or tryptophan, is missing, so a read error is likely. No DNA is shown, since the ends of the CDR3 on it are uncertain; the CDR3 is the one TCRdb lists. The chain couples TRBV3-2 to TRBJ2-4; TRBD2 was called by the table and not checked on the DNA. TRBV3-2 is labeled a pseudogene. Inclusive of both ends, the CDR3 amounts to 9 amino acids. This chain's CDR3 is CASLTLGVL.

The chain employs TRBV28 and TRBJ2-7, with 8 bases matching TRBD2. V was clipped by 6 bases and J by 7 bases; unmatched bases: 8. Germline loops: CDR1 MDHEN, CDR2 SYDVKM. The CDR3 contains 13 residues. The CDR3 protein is CASSPRGAGEQYF. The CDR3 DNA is TGTGCCAGCAGCCCGCGGGGGGCGGGTGAGCAGTACTTC.

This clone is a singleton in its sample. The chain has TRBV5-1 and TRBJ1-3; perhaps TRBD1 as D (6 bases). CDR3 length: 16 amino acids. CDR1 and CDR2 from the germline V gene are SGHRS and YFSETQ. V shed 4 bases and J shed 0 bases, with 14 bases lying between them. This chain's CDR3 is CASSKNTGSSGNTIYF. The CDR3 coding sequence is TGCGCCAGCAGCAAAAACACAGGGAGCTCTGGAAACACCATATATTTT.

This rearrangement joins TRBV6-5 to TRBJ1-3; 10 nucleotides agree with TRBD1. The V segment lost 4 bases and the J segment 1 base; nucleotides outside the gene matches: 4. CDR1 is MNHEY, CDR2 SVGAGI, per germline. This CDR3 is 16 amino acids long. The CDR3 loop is CASSFAGQGSGNTIYF. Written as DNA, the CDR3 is TGTGCCAGCAGTTTCGCGGGACAGGGGTCTGGAAACACCATATATTTT.

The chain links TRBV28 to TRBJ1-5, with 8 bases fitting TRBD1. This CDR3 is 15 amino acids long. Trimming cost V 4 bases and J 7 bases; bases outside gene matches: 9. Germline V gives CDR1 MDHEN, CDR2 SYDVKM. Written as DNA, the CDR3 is TGTGCCAGCAGTTCACCCGGGACAGGAGGACAGCCCCAGCATTTT. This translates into CASSSPGTGGQPQHF.

CDR3 region: CASSLTRGRVNEKLFF. CDR3 sequence (DNA): TGTGCCAGCAGCCTCACCAGGGGCAGGGTAAATGAAAAACTGTTTTTT. The gene calls are TRBV5-4 and TRBJ1-4; D is possibly TRBD1 (6 bases). Trimming left V 4 bases short and J 5 bases short, with 18 bases between. The CDR3 sequence is 16 residues long. Germline V gene lookup returns CDR1 SGHNT and CDR2 YYREEE (reference sequence).

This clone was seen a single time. The DNA of the CDR3 is TGTGCCAGCAGCCAAGACCGGGACAGCGCCTCTGGGGCCAACGTCCTGACTTTC. Its protein is CASSQDRDSASGANVLTF. V gene TRBV4-2 combines with J gene TRBJ2-6; the match to TRBD1 covers 7 bases. There are 18 residues in the CDR3. In germline, CDR1 is LGHNA, CDR2 YNFKEQ. The V and J ends lost 0 bases and 0 bases, in that order; junction bases with no gene match: 5.

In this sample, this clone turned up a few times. CDR3 sequence: CASSPRTPGYEQYF. The CDR3 DNA sequence: TGTGCCAGCAGTCCTAGGACCCCTGGCTACGAGCAGTACTTC. V usage is TRBV7-2 and J usage is TRBJ2-7; no clear D. Germline CDR1 is SGHTA and CDR2 is FQGNSA. V was pared by 6 bases and J by 3 bases, with 15 bases between. CDR3 length: 14 residues.

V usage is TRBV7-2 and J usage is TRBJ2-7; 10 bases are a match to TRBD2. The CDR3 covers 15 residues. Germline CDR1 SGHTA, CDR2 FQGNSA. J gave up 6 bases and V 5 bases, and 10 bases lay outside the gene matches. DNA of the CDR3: TGTGCCAGCAGCCTCGGGTCTAGCGGGAGCGGCGAGCAGTACTTC. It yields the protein CASSLGSSGSGEQYF.

CDR3 sequence (DNA): TGTGCCAGCAGTCCCAGGGGAGCGTACTATGGCTACACCTTC. Translation: CASSPRGAYYGYTF. J is TRBJ1-2 and V is TRBV27; D is perhaps TRBD1 (6 bases). The CDR3 extends over 14 amino acids. V was pared by 5 bases and J by 3 bases, with 13 bases between. Germline loops: CDR1 MNHEY, CDR2 SMNVEV (reference sequence).

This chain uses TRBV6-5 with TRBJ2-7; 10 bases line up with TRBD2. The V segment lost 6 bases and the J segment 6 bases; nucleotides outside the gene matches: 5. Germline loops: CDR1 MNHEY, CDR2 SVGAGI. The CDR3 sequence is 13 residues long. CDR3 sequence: CASRRGLATEQYF. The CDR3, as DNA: TGTGCCAGCAGGAGGGGACTAGCGACCGAGCAGTACTTC.

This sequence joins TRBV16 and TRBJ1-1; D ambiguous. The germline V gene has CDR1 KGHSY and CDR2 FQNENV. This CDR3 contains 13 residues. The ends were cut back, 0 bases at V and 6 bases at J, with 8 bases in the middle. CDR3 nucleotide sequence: TGTGCCAGCAGCCAATCGGCCCGCGCTGAAGCTTTCTTT. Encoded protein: CASSQSARAEAFF.

CDR3 DNA sequence: TGTGCCAGCTGCTACAGGGGGAACACTGAAGCTTTCTTT. Translated, it gives CASCYRGNTEAFF. The chain uses TRBV6-5 and TRBJ1-1; 7 bases map to TRBD1. This CDR3 spans 13 amino acids. Germline CDR1 MNHEY, CDR2 SVGAGI. V shed 8 bases, J shed 1 base, and the junction held 4 bases outside the gene matches.

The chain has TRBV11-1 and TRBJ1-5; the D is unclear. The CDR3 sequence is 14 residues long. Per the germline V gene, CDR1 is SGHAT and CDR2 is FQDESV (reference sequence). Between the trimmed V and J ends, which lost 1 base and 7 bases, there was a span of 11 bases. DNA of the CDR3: TGTGCCAGCAGCTTAGAAGGGAGCGGGCAGCCCCAGCATTTT. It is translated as CASSLEGSGQPQHF.

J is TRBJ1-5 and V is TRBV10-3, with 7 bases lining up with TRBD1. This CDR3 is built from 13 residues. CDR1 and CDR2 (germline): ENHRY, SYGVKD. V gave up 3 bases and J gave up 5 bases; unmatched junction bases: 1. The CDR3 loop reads CAISDRGYQPQHF. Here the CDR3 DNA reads TGTGCCATCAGTGACAGGGGGTATCAGCCCCAGCATTTT.

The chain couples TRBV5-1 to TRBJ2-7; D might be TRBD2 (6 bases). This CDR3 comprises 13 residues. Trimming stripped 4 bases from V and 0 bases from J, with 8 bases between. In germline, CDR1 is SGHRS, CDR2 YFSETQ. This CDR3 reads CASSPGSSYEQYF. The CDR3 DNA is TGCGCCAGCAGCCCCGGGAGCTCCTACGAGCAGTACTTC.

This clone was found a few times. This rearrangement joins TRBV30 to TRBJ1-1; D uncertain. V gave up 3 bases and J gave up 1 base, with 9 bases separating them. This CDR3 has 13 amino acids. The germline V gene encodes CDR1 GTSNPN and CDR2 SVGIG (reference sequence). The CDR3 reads CAWRGQTNTEAFF. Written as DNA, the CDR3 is TGTGCCTGGAGAGGGCAAACGAACACTGAAGCTTTCTTT.

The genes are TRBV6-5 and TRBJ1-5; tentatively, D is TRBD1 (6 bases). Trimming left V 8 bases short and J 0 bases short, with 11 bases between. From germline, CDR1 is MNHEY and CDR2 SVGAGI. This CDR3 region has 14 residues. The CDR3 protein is CASQDRYSNQPQHF. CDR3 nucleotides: TGTGCCAGCCAGGACAGATATAGCAATCAGCCCCAGCATTTT.

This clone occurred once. CDR3 sequence (DNA): TGTGCCAGCACCCTCGGGTCTCGGGCCAACGTCCTGACTTTC. It encodes CASTLGSRANVLTF. The chain uses TRBV28 and TRBJ2-6, with no clear D. The germline gives CDR1 MDHEN, CDR2 SYDVKM. This CDR3 spans 14 amino acids. Trimming removed 7 bases from V and 5 bases from J, with 12 bases in between.